Below are 15 T cell receptor beta chains sequenced from a single sample in a study of human T cells and chemical hapten exposure. Using its own MiXCR run on the RACE reads, TCRdb lists one record per CDR3 protein. The sample contains 62,000 or so distinct CDR3 sequences, roughly 11% of which appear only once. Time point reported: pre-sensitization, week 0. Stated treatment: therapeutic diphenylcyclopropenone sensitization with weekly scalp DPC. Sample: whole blood, taken in connection with sensitization to the hapten diphenylcyclopropenone (DPC). All receptors come from a woman aged 45-60 years with alopecia areata. Some clones in this sample may be carry-over from other donors' samples.

A few counts support this clonotype. This chain connects TRBV12-3 or TRBV12-4 to TRBJ2-5, with D perhaps matching TRBD2 (6 bases). The CDR3 covers 14 residues. The ends were cut back, 4 bases at V and 2 bases at J, with 11 bases in the middle. The CDR3: CASSYSGSQETQYF. In DNA, the CDR3 is TGTGCCAGCAGTTACAGCGGGTCTCAAGAGACCCAGTACTTC.

This clonotype was seen repeatedly, ten times or more. J is TRBJ1-5 and V is TRBV29-1, with 9 nucleotides matching TRBD1. J was trimmed by 2 bases and V by 5 bases; bases with no gene match: 7. This CDR3 comprises 15 residues. Germline V CDR1 and CDR2: SQVTM, ANQGSEA. For the CDR3, the DNA is TGCAGCGTTACCGGGACAGGGAGCGGCAATCAGCCCCAGCATTTT. Amino acids: CSVTGTGSGNQPQHF.

The chain uses TRBV5-8 and TRBJ2-7; no firm D call. The CDR3 is 14 amino acids. The V and J ends lost 3 bases and 0 bases respectively, with 10 bases between them. Germline CDR1 SGHTS, CDR2 YDEGEE. Here the CDR3 reads CASSYRSYSYEQYF. The CDR3 DNA is TGTGCCAGCAGCTATAGATCCTACTCCTACGAGCAGTACTTC.

This clonotype turned up a few times. This chain uses TRBV5-1 with TRBJ2-7; 9 bases map to TRBD1. This CDR3 contains 14 residues. Germline values: CDR1 SGHRS, CDR2 YFSETQ. V shed 4 bases and J 3 bases; nucleotides not matched to a gene: 5. CDR3 in amino acids: CASSPLTGGYEQYF. The CDR3 DNA reads TGCGCCAGCAGCCCTCTGACAGGGGGCTACGAGCAGTACTTC.

This clonotype was recorded at least ten times. The gene calls are TRBV10-3 and TRBJ1-5; D not certain. There are 16 residues in the CDR3. From germline, CDR1 is ENHRY and CDR2 SYGVKD. The germline V and J ends were trimmed by 3 bases and 0 bases, with 12 bases remaining between them. CDR3 nucleotide sequence: TGTGCCATCAGTGAATTGGCACAGCATAGCAATCAGCCCCAGCATTTT. This gives the protein CAISELAQHSNQPQHF.

In this sample, this clonotype turned up many times. The V call is TRBV7-6, the J call TRBJ1-5; D not resolved. V dropped 1 base and J dropped 3 bases, with 7 bases sitting between them. The CDR3 sequence is 14 residues long. Per germline, CDR1 SGHVS and CDR2 FNYEAQ. This chain's CDR3 is CASSLGGFNQPQHF. CDR3 DNA sequence: TGTGCCAGCAGCTTAGGAGGGTTCAATCAGCCCCAGCATTTT. The complete variable domain, with remaining parts taken from reference TRBV7-6 and TRBJ1-5, reads GAGVSQSPRYKVTKRGQDVALRCDPISGHVSLYWYRQALGQGPEFLTYFNYEAQQDKSGLPNDRFSAERPEGSISTLTIQRTEQRDSAMYRCASSLGGFNQPQHFGDGTRLSIL.

This clonotype turned up a few times. The chain uses TRBV7-2 and TRBJ2-3; D unclear. Germline V CDR1 and CDR2: SGHTA, FQGNSA. CDR3 size: 16 residues. Trimming stripped 7 bases from V and 6 bases from J, with 23 bases between. The chain's CDR3 is CASTLADRTLGDTQYF. In DNA, the CDR3 is TGTGCCAGCACCTTGGCTGACCGGACCCTTGGGGATACGCAGTATTTT.

The sample holds a few counts of this clonotype. The chain employs TRBV3-1 and TRBJ2-7; the D is unclear. The germline CDR1 and CDR2 sequences are LGHDT and YNNKEL (reference sequence). This CDR3 contains 12 residues. V was pared by 1 base and J by 1 base, with 2 bases between. The CDR3 protein is CASSQASYEQYF. CDR3 DNA: TGTGCCAGCAGCCAAGCGTCCTACGAGCAGTACTTC.

The J gene is TRBJ2-7, the V gene TRBV27, with a weak D call TRBD2 (6 bases). The CDR3 runs 12 residues. V lost 2 bases, J lost 6 bases, and 8 bases lay in between. Germline CDR1 and CDR2: MNHEY and SMNVEV (reference sequence). The CDR3 region is CASSLGGFEQYF. DNA for the CDR3: TGTGCCAGCAGTTTAGGGGGGTTCGAGCAGTACTTC.

This clonotype was seen many times. The V and J genes are TRBV28 and TRBJ2-7; 8 bases line up with TRBD1. The length of the CDR3 is 15 residues. Germline lookup yields CDR1 MDHEN and CDR2 SYDVKM. The ends lost 5 bases at V and 3 bases at J; junction bases unmatched: 9. CDR3: CASSHRDRKNYEQYF. The CDR3 coding sequence is TGTGCCAGCAGTCACCGGGACAGGAAGAACTACGAGCAGTACTTC. Full variable domain (outside the CDR3, taken from reference TRBV28 and TRBJ2-7): DVKVTQSSRYLVKRTGEKVFLECVQDMDHENMFWYRQDPGLGLRLIYFSYDVKMKEKGDIPEGYSVSREKKERFSLILESASTNQTSMYLCASSHRDRKNYEQYFGPGTRLTVT.

This clonotype was seen many times. This sequence joins TRBV28 and TRBJ2-3; no clear D. Germline V gives CDR1 MDHEN, CDR2 SYDVKM. This CDR3 comprises 13 residues. V was cut by 8 bases and J by 4 bases, with 13 bases left in between. The chain's CDR3 is CASLTVAADTQYF. The CDR3 coding sequence is TGTGCCAGCCTGACCGTGGCGGCAGATACGCAGTATTTT.

Many counts were recorded for this clonotype. The J gene is TRBJ2-5, the V gene TRBV2; D possibly corresponds to TRBD1 (6 bases). CDR1 is SNHLY, CDR2 FYNNEI, per germline. The V end was cut by 6 bases, the J end by 4 bases, with 12 bases between. The CDR3 sequence is 13 residues long. The CDR3 spells CASSRDTGETQYF. The CDR3 DNA follows: TGTGCCAGCAGCCGGGACACTGGAGAGACCCAGTACTTC. The full variable domain, its missing parts supplied by reference TRBV2 and TRBJ2-5, is EPEVTQTPSHQVTQMGQEVILRCVPISNHLYFYWYRQILGQKVEFLVSFYNNEISEKSEIFDDQFSVERPDGSNFTLKIRSTKLEDSAMYFCASSRDTGETQYFGPGTRLLVL.

The V gene is TRBV7-9, the J gene TRBJ2-3, with D perhaps TRBD1 (5 bases). CDR1 and CDR2 from the germline V gene are SEHNR and FQNEAQ (reference sequence). The V end lost 5 bases, the J end lost 2 bases, and 14 bases lay between the germline ends. The CDR3 has 15 residues. The CDR3 loop reads CASSNQGSSTDTQYF. The DNA for the CDR3 is TGTGCCAGCAGCAACCAGGGTTCCTCCACAGATACGCAGTATTTT. The variable domain in full, with the rest retrieved from reference TRBV7-9 and TRBJ2-3, is DTGVSQNPRHKITKRGQNVTFRCDPISEHNRLYWYRQTLGQGPEFLTYFQNEAQLEKSRLLSDRFSAERPKGSFSTLEIQRTEQGDSAMYLCASSNQGSSTDTQYFGPGTRLTVL.

This clonotype was recorded many times. This chain links TRBV2 with TRBJ2-7; D remains ambiguous. This CDR3 region has 10 residues. Germline CDR1 and CDR2: SNHLY and FYNNEI. The germline V and J ends were trimmed by 6 bases and 7 bases, with 7 bases remaining between them. CDR3 DNA: TGTGCCAGCAGGTCCAAGGAGCAGTACTTC. It specifies CASRSKEQYF.

The chain is built from TRBV5-1 and TRBJ2-7, with D possibly being TRBD2 (5 bases). Germline CDR1 SGHRS, CDR2 YFSETQ. The CDR3 extends over 14 amino acids. Trimming removed 2 bases from V and 7 bases from J, with 16 bases in between. This chain's CDR3 is CASSLSGLSGEQYF. CDR3 DNA sequence: TGCGCCAGCAGCTTATCGGGCCTTTCGGGGGAGCAGTACTTC.